Listed below are T cell receptor beta chains from one sample, sequenced in a study of regulatory T cells in long-lasting Graves disease. One entry per CDR3 protein results from TCRdb running MiXCR on the multiplex PCR reads. The sample lists a few hundred thousand distinct CDR3 sequences, approximately 20% occurring once. The starting material was peripheral blood mononuclear cells (PBMCs), obtained at new diagnosis, from a patient treated with antithyroid drugs. These receptors all stem from a female donor with Graves disease. Both conserved end residues are part of each CDR3. D genes are given only for firm matches. Size values are once, few and many counts, or a class for expanded clones, and some rows have none.

J | size | D | V | DNA | CDR3
TRBJ1-5 | NA | NA | TRBV20-1 | TGCAGTGCCACCCGAGACCCCCACAGGGATCAGCCCCAGCATTTT | CSATRDPHRDQPQHF
TRBJ2-1 | many | NA | TRBV12-3/TRBV12-4 | TGTGCCAGCAGCTTAGGGGATGAGCAGTTCTTC | CASSLGDEQFF
TRBJ2-5 | many | NA | TRBV11-3 | TGTGCCAGCAGCTCAAGCGGGCTCCTTGAGACCCAGTACTTC | CASSSSGLLETQYF
TRBJ2-7 | many | TRBD2 | TRBV19 | TGTGCCAGTAGTAAGACTAGCGGGACCCTATACGAGCAGTACTTC | CASSKTSGTLYEQYF
TRBJ2-7 | few | NA | TRBV6-2/TRBV6-3 | TGTGCCAGCAACCCCGGGACGCTTCTCTACGAGCAGTACTTC | CASNPGTLLYEQYF
TRBJ1-2 | many | NA | TRBV27 | TGTGCCAGCAGTTACAACATCGGCTATGGCTACACCTTC | CASSYNIGYGYTF
TRBJ2-7 | few | TRBD2 | TRBV3-1 | TGTGCCAGCAGCCGGGGACTAGCGGGAGGGAGTCGTTCCGAGCAGTACTTC | CASSRGLAGGSRSEQYF
TRBJ1-1 | NA | NA | TRBV12-3/TRBV12-4 | TGTGCCAGCAGTTTGCTTTCCGGGACCAACACTGAAGCTTTCTTT | CASSLLSGTNTEAFF
TRBJ2-7 | once | NA | TRBV29-1 | TGCAGCGTTGAACAGGAACGGCCCTACGAGCAGTACTTC | CSVEQERPYEQYF
TRBJ2-3 | many | TRBD2 | TRBV24-1 | TGTGCCACCAGTGACCCGGGGACTAGCGGGAGGAAAGATACGCAGTATTTT | CATSDPGTSGRKDTQYF
TRBJ2-1 | few | TRBD2 | TRBV6-2/TRBV6-3 | TGTGCCAGCAGTGAAGCGGGAGTCCCTACCAATGAGCAGTTCTTC | CASSEAGVPTNEQFF
TRBJ2-7 | many | TRBD2 | TRBV7-2 | TGTGCCAGCAGCCAATGGCTAGCGGTACTCTCCTACGAGCAGTACTTC | CASSQWLAVLSYEQYF
TRBJ1-2 | NA | TRBD1 | TRBV5-8 | TGTGCCAGCAGCCCCGGGACAGGGAAGGCCTATGGCTACACCTTC | CASSPGTGKAYGYTF
TRBJ2-7 | NA | NA | TRBV27 | TGTGCCAGCAGTTCCTCCTACGGGGGTCCCTACGAGCAGTACTTC | CASSSSYGGPYEQYF
TRBJ2-1 | few | NA | TRBV6-5 | TGTGCCAGCAGTTACGGGCTCAAGAATGAGCAGTTCTTC | CASSYGLKNEQFF
TRBJ2-1 | many | TRBD2 | TRBV7-9 | TGTGCCAGCAGCGTAGGACTAGCGGAGATCTACAATGAGCAGTTCTTC | CASSVGLAEIYNEQFF
TRBJ2-1 | NA | NA | TRBV2 | TGTGCCTGCAGTTGGAAAAATGAGCAGTTCTTC | CACSWKNEQFF
TRBJ2-6 | few | NA | TRBV7-3 | TGTGCCAGCAGCTTGCAGAGTTCTGGGGCCAACGTCCTGACTTTC | CASSLQSSGANVLTF
TRBJ2-1 | many | TRBD1 | TRBV10-3 | TGTGCCATCAGTGAGTCCGGGACAGGGGTATACAATGAGCAGTTCTTC | CAISESGTGVYNEQFF
TRBJ1-4 | NA | TRBD1 | TRBV19 | TGTGCCAGTAGTACCCGACAGGGAATCGGGGAAAAACTGTTTTTT | CASSTRQGIGEKLFF
TRBJ2-5 | NA | NA | TRBV20-1 | TGCAGTGCTAGACATAGCGGAAACCTCCAAGAGACCCAGTACTTC | CSARHSGNLQETQYF
TRBJ2-1 | few | TRBD1 | TRBV6-2/TRBV6-3 | TGTGCCAGCAGCCTCCGGGACAGGGATGTTTATGAGCAGTTCTTC | CASSLRDRDVYEQFF
TRBJ2-7 | many | NA | TRBV5-1 | TGCGCCAGCAGCTTGTATCGGCCGAATTACGAGCAGTACTTC | CASSLYRPNYEQYF
TRBJ2-2 | NA | NA | TRBV9 | TGTACCAGCAGCGCCGATAGGGGGACCGGGGAGCTGTTTTTT | CTSSADRGTGELFF
TRBJ2-5 | many | TRBD2 | TRBV20-1 | TGCAGTGCTAGAACTAGCGGGAATATACAAGAGACCCAGTACTTC | CSARTSGNIQETQYF
TRBJ1-1 | many | TRBD1 | TRBV6-1 | TGTGCCAGCTCGCTAAAGGGCAGGGGGGTCACTGAAGCTTTCTTT | CASSLKGRGVTEAFF
TRBJ2-1 | few | TRBD2 | TRBV9 | TGTGCCAGCAGCTCCAAGCGGGAGCCCTACAATGAGCAGTTCTTC | CASSSKREPYNEQFF
TRBJ1-6 | many | NA | TRBV28 | TGTGCCAGCAGTTTAGAGGCGGCCTTCCTATACTTT | CASSLEAAFLYF
TRBJ1-1 | few | NA | TRBV28 | TGTGCCAGCAGTTTACTATGGGCGAATGAAGCTTTCTTT | CASSLLWANEAFF
TRBJ2-7 | many | TRBD1 | TRBV29-1 | TGCAGCGCGACGGGCGGACAGGGAACCTACGAGCAGTACTTC | CSATGGQGTYEQYF
TRBJ1-4 | many | NA | TRBV6-1 | TGTGCCAGCAGTCCGGGGGAGGTTACTGAAAAACTGTTTTTT | CASSPGEVTEKLFF
TRBJ2-2 | many | NA | TRBV20-1 | TGCAGTGCTGAAGCGGGTTGGAACACCGGGGAGCTGTTTTTT | CSAEAGWNTGELFF
TRBJ2-1 | many | NA | TRBV14 | TGTGCCAGCAGCCAAGAAGAGAGAGGGGACAATGAGCAGTTCTTC | CASSQEERGDNEQFF
TRBJ2-7 | many | TRBD1 | TRBV12-3/TRBV12-4 | TGTGCCAGCAGTTTCCAGGGGGCTAATCCCTACGAGCAGTACTTC | CASSFQGANPYEQYF
TRBJ2-1 | many | NA | TRBV15 | TGTGCCACCAGCAGAGATCGCGCTTCAGCCTACAATGAGCAGTTCTTC | CATSRDRASAYNEQFF
TRBJ1-1 | NA | NA | TRBV6-4 | TGTGCCAGCACCGAAAGCCAGGGTTCCACTGAAGCTTTCTTT | CASTESQGSTEAFF
TRBJ1-5 | many | NA | TRBV19 | TGTGCCAGTAGTATAGGGAATCAGCCCCAGCATTTT | CASSIGNQPQHF
TRBJ2-3 | many | NA | TRBV27 | TGTGCCAGCAGTTTTTGGGATAGCACAGATACGCAGTATTTT | CASSFWDSTDTQYF
TRBJ2-1 | many | NA | TRBV19 | TGTGCCAGTAGTATTGCGGGCTCCTACAATGAGCAGTTCTTC | CASSIAGSYNEQFF
TRBJ1-2 | many | TRBD1 | TRBV12-3/TRBV12-4 | TGTGCCAGCAGTCGAGGGACAGTCTATGGCTACACCTTC | CASSRGTVYGYTF
TRBJ1-5 | many | NA | TRBV2 | TGTGCCAGCAATGGACAGCTTAGCAATCAGCCCCAGCATTTT | CASNGQLSNQPQHF
TRBJ2-2 | many | TRBD2 | TRBV20-1 | TGCAGTGCTAAGCGGGAGAACACCGGGGAGCTGTTTTTT | CSAKRENTGELFF
TRBJ2-5 | NA | NA | TRBV4-2 | TGTGCCTGCAGCCAGGGAGGACAACCCCAAGAGACCCAGTACTTC | CACSQGGQPQETQYF
TRBJ1-1 | many | TRBD1 | TRBV20-1 | TGCAGTGCCCCGGACAGGGCTGAAGCTTTCTTT | CSAPDRAEAFF
TRBJ2-1 | many | TRBD1 | TRBV2 | TGTGCCAGCAGTGAAAGGCTGGGACAGTACAATGAGCAGTTCTTC | CASSERLGQYNEQFF
TRBJ2-7 | many | NA | TRBV24-1 | TGTGCCAAAGGGCCAGCGGGTACCTACGAGCAGTACTTC | CAKGPAGTYEQYF
TRBJ2-7 | many | TRBD1 | TRBV27 | TGTGCCAGCAGTTTACGCAGGGGGCGTGAGCAGTACTTC | CASSLRRGREQYF
TRBJ2-3 | many | TRBD1 | TRBV7-3 | TGTGCCAGCAGCTTATCAGGGGGCAGTTCAGATACGCAGTATTTT | CASSLSGGSSDTQYF
TRBJ2-7 | NA | TRBD2 | TRBV19 | TGTGCCAGTAGTGGCCCGGGACTAGCGGGAGGAGGCGAGCAGTACTTC | CASSGPGLAGGGEQYF
TRBJ2-1 | many | TRBD1 | TRBV11-2 | TGTGCCAGCAGCCCCAACCTCCGGACAGGGAGTAATGAGCAGTTCTTC | CASSPNLRTGSNEQFF
TRBJ2-1 | many | TRBD1 | TRBV28 | TGTGCCAGCAGTTACCTCGACAGGGCTGAGCAGTTCTTC | CASSYLDRAEQFF
TRBJ1-1 | many | NA | TRBV10-2 | TGCGCCAGCAGTGGGTCAGGGCGCACTGAAGCTTTCTTT | CASSGSGRTEAFF
TRBJ2-1 | many | NA | TRBV10-3 | TGTGCCATCAGTGACCCAATTCTCGGCCGAAGGGGGAATGAGCAGTTCTTC | CAISDPILGRRGNEQFF
TRBJ2-2 | many | TRBD2 | TRBV24-1 | TGTGCCACCAGTGACCTACTAGCGGGAGAGGCCGGGGAGCTGTTTTTT | CATSDLLAGEAGELFF
TRBJ2-5 | NA | TRBD2 | TRBV2 | TGTGCCAGCACCCCCCTAGCGGGAGGCCAAAAAGAGACCCAGTACTTC | CASTPLAGGQKETQYF
TRBJ1-1 | many | NA | TRBV6-5 | TGTGCCAGCAGTTTAAGCGTTGGAAAAGCTTTCTTT | CASSLSVGKAFF
TRBJ2-1 | many | NA | TRBV29-1 | TGCAGCGTAACACCCTTTGGCAATGAGCAGTTCTTC | CSVTPFGNEQFF
TRBJ2-3 | few | TRBD2 | TRBV7-3 | TGTGCCAGCAGCCCGGATAGCGGGAGGGATACGCAGTATTTT | CASSPDSGRDTQYF
TRBJ2-5 | NA | TRBD2 | TRBV20-1 | TGCAGTGCTAGGGACCTGGGGGGGGGGGTGGAGACCCAGTACTTC | CSARDLGGGVETQYF